Below are 13 T cell receptor beta chains sequenced from a single sample in a study of OX40 agonist ivuxolimab in advanced cancers. Data came from immunoSEQ multiplex PCR; TCRdb stores just in-frame clones and leaves some out. Among about 46,000 clones, about 91% were seen once, and the ten largest hold about 12%. This specimen consisted of CD4+ or CD8+ T cells sorted from blood, obtained in a trial of the OX40 agonist ivuxolimab. The origin of the receptors is an adult with an advanced solid tumor such as melanoma, head and neck, liver or kidney cancer.

The gene calls are TRBV9 and TRBJ2-2, with D unclear. This CDR3 spans 14 amino acids. Germline values: CDR1 SGDLS, CDR2 YYNGEE. Trimming removed 0 bases at V and 3 bases at J, with 6 bases between. The CDR3 reads CASSVVDHTGELFF. The DNA of the CDR3 is TGTGCCAGCAGCGTAGTAGATCACACCGGGGAGCTGTTTTTT.

The chain has TRBV5-8 and TRBJ2-3, with 13 bases aligning to TRBD2. CDR3 length equals 16 residues. Trimming cost V 4 bases and J 4 bases; bases outside gene matches: 6. Germline V lookup: CDR1 SGHTS, CDR2 YDEGEE. The CDR3 DNA follows: TGTGCCAGCAGCCCGGGACTAGCGGGAAGCCCAGATACGCAGTATTTT. Amino acid sequence: CASSPGLAGSPDTQYF.

The chain couples TRBV28 to TRBJ2-7, with D maybe TRBD2 (5 bases). V dropped 2 bases and J dropped 3 bases, with 11 bases sitting between them. The CDR3 totals 14 residues. Germline V CDR1 and CDR2: MDHEN, SYDVKM. As DNA, the CDR3 is TGTGCCAGCAGTTTAGGAGGTGTTAACTACGAGCAGTACTTC. Its protein product is CASSLGGVNYEQYF. Variable domain in full (rest from reference TRBV28 and TRBJ2-7): DVKVTQSSRYLVKRTGEKVFLECVQDMDHENMFWYRQDPGLGLRLIYFSYDVKMKEKGDIPEGYSVSREKKERFSLILESASTNQTSMYLCASSLGGVNYEQYFGPGTRLTVT.

This clone was counted a single time. The rearrangement links TRBV7-8 to TRBJ1-5; 9 bases align to TRBD1. This CDR3 is 15 amino acids long. The germline gives CDR1 SGHVS, CDR2 FQNEAQ. Trimming removed 5 bases from V and 8 bases from J; junction bases left unmatched: 10. CDR3 coding DNA: TGTGCCAGCAGCGGCCGGGACAGGGCCTTCGAGCCCCAGCATTTT. Encoded protein: CASSGRDRAFEPQHF.

This chain links TRBV5-6 with TRBJ2-3; TRBD1 might be the D (5 bases). CDR1 and CDR2 (germline): SGHDT, YYEEEE. The CDR3 is made up of 12 amino acids. V gave up 3 bases and J gave up 6 bases, with 8 bases separating them. The CDR3 sequence is CASSWGRDTQYF. The CDR3 coding sequence is TGTGCCAGCAGCTGGGGCCGGGATACGCAGTATTTT.

The V and J genes are TRBV5-4 and TRBJ1-1, with 7 bases identical to TRBD1. The CDR3 spans 14 residues. CDR1 SGHNT and CDR2 YYREEE come from the germline V gene (reference sequence). V lost 3 bases to trimming and J lost 1 base; unmatched junction nucleotides: 3. The CDR3 DNA reads TGTGCCAGCAGCTCCAGGGGGGAGAACACTGAAGCTTTCTTT. It encodes CASSSRGENTEAFF.

The V and J genes are TRBV5-6 and TRBJ2-6; 7 nucleotides line up with TRBD1. V gave up 1 base and J gave up 4 bases; unmatched junction bases: 2. This CDR3 is built from 15 residues. Germline V gives CDR1 SGHDT, CDR2 YYEEEE. The CDR3 DNA reads TGTGCCAGCAGCTTGACAGGGGTCGGGGCCAACGTCCTGACTTTC. It specifies CASSLTGVGANVLTF. Full variable domain (remainder filled in from reference TRBV5-6 and TRBJ2-6): DAGVTQSPTHLIKTRGQQVTLRCSPKSGHDTVSWYQQALGQGPQFIFQYYEEEERQRGNFPDRFSGHQFPNYSSELNVNALLLGDSALYLCASSLTGVGANVLTFGAGSRLTVL.

CDR3 nucleotides: TGTGCCTGGAGAGGGACTTCCTACGAGCAGTACTTC. Translating gives CAWRGTSYEQYF. V and J are TRBV30 and TRBJ2-7; TRBD2 is a possible D gene (6 bases). This CDR3 has 12 residues. V was cut by 3 bases and J by 1 base, with 7 bases left in between. From germline, CDR1 is GTSNPN and CDR2 SVGIG (reference sequence).

The sample holds one count of this clone. The rearrangement links TRBV28 to TRBJ2-5, with 11 bases aligning to TRBD2. Germline assignment: CDR1 MDHEN and CDR2 SYDVKM. The CDR3 contains 18 residues. Losses at the gene ends were 5 bases for V and 5 bases for J; bases not matched to a gene: 16. The CDR3 sequence is CASSLHKGLAGGRETQYF. DNA for the CDR3: TGTGCCAGCAGTCTACATAAGGGGCTAGCGGGGGGCAGGGAGACCCAGTACTTC.

The chain joins TRBV30 to TRBJ2-2; the D gene is possibly TRBD1 (6 bases). V dropped 3 bases and J dropped 7 bases, with 15 bases sitting between them. Germline V gives CDR1 GTSNPN, CDR2 SVGIG (reference sequence). This CDR3 spans 14 amino acids. The CDR3 spells CAWRTGHEIGELFF. The CDR3 DNA reads TGTGCCTGGAGAACAGGGCACGAAATCGGGGAGCTGTTTTTT.

In DNA, the CDR3 is TGTGCCAGCAGTTACGATGACACTGAAGCTTTCTTT. It translates to CASSYDDTEAFF. The chain has TRBV6-6 and TRBJ1-1, with unresolved D. The V gene's germline CDR1 is MNHNY and CDR2 SVGAGI (reference sequence). The CDR3 runs to 12 residues. Trimming cost V 2 bases and J 3 bases, with 4 bases left between them.

The chain employs TRBV7-3 and TRBJ2-1; 10 bases line up with TRBD1. Germline V gives CDR1 SGHTA, CDR2 FQGTGA. J gave up 4 bases and V 4 bases, and 4 bases lay outside the gene matches. This CDR3 spans 15 amino acids. CDR3 bases: TGTGCCAGCAGCTCGGGACAGGGGTCTTACAATGAGCAGTTCTTC. Translating it yields CASSSGQGSYNEQFF. The complete variable domain, with remaining parts taken from reference TRBV7-3 and TRBJ2-1, reads GAGVSQTPSNKVTEKGKYVELRCDPISGHTALYWYRQSLGQGPEFLIYFQGTGAADDSGLPNDRFFAVRPEGSVSTLKIQRTERGDSAVYLCASSSGQGSYNEQFFGPGTRLTVL.

V and J are TRBV5-1 and TRBJ1-1; no definite D call. Trimming removed 3 bases from V and 1 base from J, with 16 bases in between. Per the germline V gene, CDR1 is SGHRS and CDR2 is YFSETQ. This CDR3 is 16 amino acids long. The CDR3 bases are TGCGCCAGCAGCTCCCGCGGGGAGGACCCGAACACTGAAGCTTTCTTT. Residues: CASSSRGEDPNTEAFF.